The 5 T cell receptor beta chains presented below share a single source sample, sequenced in a study of regulatory T cells in long-lasting Graves disease (dated by TCRdb to the early 2020s). The time point label corresponds to: newly diagnosed GD, antithyroid drugs for less than 3 months. For both TCR sequencing and RNA sequencing, RNA was extracted from PBMCs using TRIzol. The library was obtained by multiplex PCR. Sequencing used an Illumina HiSeq 4000. To build TCR beta libraries, CDR3 regions were amplified by Arm-PCR using iRepertoire HTBI primers. TCRdb cleaned the public reads at Q25 with fastp, built clones with MiXCR and kept in-frame beta chains. Each CDR3 protein appears once, grouped with its most common genes and DNA. The sample table holds 620,000 or so distinct CDR3 sequences, of which 16% were seen once. 18% of the sample rests with the top ten. The same data also contributed to another study, on T cells in Graves' hyperthyroidism and ophthalmopathy.

The sample in question was peripheral blood mononuclear cells (PBMCs), obtained at new diagnosis, from a patient treated with antithyroid drugs. These receptors originate from a woman in her 30s with Graves disease. Donor details come from another sample of the same person, matched by shared clones.

This clonotype was picked up a small number of times. The chain has TRBV29-1 and TRBJ2-1; unclear D gene. Germline loops: CDR1 SQVTM, CDR2 ANQGSEA. Trimming removed 6 bases from V and 1 base from J, with 13 bases in between. There are 14 residues in the CDR3. The CDR3 DNA sequence: TGCAGCGTCAATTACCCCTCTTCCTACAATGAGCAGTTCTTC. Amino acid sequence: CSVNYPSSYNEQFF.

The chain combines TRBV9 with TRBJ2-1, with 9 bases fitting TRBD1. From germline, CDR1 is SGDLS and CDR2 YYNGEE. This CDR3 is 16 amino acids long. Trimming at V came to 0 bases and at J to 4 bases, leaving 5 bases not matched to a gene. The CDR3 spells CASSVDGTGNYNEQFF. The CDR3 DNA reads as TGTGCCAGCAGCGTAGATGGGACAGGGAATTACAATGAGCAGTTCTTC.

This chain joins TRBV30 and TRBJ1-4; a possible D gene is TRBD1 (5 bases). The CDR3 totals 14 residues. Trimming pared 1 base from V and 3 bases from J, leaving 9 bases between. CDR1 and CDR2 (germline): GTSNPN, SVGIG (reference sequence). The CDR3 spells CAWSATGPNEKLFF. Written as DNA, the CDR3 is TGTGCCTGGAGTGCCACAGGTCCTAATGAAAAACTGTTTTTT.

The chain links TRBV7-2 to TRBJ2-7; 10 bases fit TRBD2. The J segment lost 3 bases and the V segment lost 7 bases, leaving 6 bases of the junction unmatched. CDR1 SGHTA and CDR2 FQGNSA come from the germline V gene. The CDR3 runs 14 residues. As DNA, the CDR3 is TGTGCCAGCACCCTAGCGGGAGCCATCTACGAGCAGTACTTC. Its translation: CASTLAGAIYEQYF.

This clonotype came up many times. The CDR3 is CASSLGLASNNEQFF. The CDR3 DNA reads as TGCGCCAGCAGCTTGGGACTAGCTTCCAACAATGAGCAGTTCTTC. The V call is TRBV5-1, the J call TRBJ2-1; 7 bases line up with TRBD2. V lost 0 bases to trimming and J lost 5 bases; unmatched junction nucleotides: 5. Germline-derived CDR1 and CDR2 are SGHRS and YFSETQ. The CDR3 runs 15 residues.